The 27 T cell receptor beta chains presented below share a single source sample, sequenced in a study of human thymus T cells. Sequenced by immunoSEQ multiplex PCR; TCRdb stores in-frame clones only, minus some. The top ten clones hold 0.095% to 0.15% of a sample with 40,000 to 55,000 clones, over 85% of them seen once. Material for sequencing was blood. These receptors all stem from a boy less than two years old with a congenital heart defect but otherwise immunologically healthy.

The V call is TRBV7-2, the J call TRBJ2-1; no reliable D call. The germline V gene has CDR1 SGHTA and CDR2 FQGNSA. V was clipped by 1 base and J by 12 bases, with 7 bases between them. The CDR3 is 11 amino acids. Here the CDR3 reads CASSLGVGQFF. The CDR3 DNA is TGTGCCAGCAGCTTAGGGGTTGGGCAGTTCTTC.

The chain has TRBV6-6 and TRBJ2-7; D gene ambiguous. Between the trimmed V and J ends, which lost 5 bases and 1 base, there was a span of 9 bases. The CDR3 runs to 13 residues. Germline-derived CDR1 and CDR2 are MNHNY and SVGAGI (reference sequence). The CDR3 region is CASSPFPSYEQYF. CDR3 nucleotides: TGTGCCAGCAGTCCCTTCCCTTCCTACGAGCAGTACTTC.

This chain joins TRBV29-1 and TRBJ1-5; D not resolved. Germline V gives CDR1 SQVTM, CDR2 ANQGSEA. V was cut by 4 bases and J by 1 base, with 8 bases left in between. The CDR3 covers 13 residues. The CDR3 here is CSVARGSNQPQHF. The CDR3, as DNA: TGCAGCGTTGCCCGGGGAAGCAATCAGCCCCAGCATTTT.

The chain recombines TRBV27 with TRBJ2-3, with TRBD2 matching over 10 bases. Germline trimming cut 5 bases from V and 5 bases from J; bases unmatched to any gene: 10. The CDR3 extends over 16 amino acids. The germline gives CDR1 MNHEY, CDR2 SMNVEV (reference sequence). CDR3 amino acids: CASSPRPGLAQDTQYF. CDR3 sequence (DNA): TGTGCCAGCAGTCCGAGACCGGGACTAGCGCAAGATACGCAGTATTTT.

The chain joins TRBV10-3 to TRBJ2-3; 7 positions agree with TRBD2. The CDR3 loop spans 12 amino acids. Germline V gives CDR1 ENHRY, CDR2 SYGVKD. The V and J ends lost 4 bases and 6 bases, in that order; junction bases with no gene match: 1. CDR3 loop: CAISAGGDTQYF. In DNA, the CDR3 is TGTGCCATCAGTGCCGGGGGGGATACGCAGTATTTT.

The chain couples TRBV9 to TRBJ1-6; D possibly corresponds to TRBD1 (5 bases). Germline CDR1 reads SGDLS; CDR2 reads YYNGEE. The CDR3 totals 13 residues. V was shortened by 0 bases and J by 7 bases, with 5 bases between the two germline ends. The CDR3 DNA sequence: TGTGCCAGCAGCGTAGCAGGGAATTCACCCCTCCACTTT. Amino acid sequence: CASSVAGNSPLHF.

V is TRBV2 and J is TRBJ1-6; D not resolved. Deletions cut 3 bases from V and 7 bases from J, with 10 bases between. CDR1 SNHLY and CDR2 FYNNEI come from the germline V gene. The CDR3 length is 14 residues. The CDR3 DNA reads TGTGCCAGCAGTGATGTTTTGGGGAATTCACCCCTCCACTTT. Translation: CASSDVLGNSPLHF.

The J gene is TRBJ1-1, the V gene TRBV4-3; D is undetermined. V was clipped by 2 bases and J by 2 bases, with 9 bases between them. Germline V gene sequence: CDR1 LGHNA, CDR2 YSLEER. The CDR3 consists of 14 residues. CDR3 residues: CASSQSVLNTEAFF. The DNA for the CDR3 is TGCGCCAGCAGCCAATCGGTCTTAAACACTGAAGCTTTCTTT.

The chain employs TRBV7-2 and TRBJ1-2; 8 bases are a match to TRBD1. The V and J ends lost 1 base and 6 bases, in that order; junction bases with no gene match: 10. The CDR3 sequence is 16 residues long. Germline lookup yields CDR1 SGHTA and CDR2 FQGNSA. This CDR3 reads CASSLGPLRGLHGYTF. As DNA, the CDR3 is TGTGCCAGCAGCTTAGGCCCCCTCAGGGGGCTGCATGGCTACACCTTC.

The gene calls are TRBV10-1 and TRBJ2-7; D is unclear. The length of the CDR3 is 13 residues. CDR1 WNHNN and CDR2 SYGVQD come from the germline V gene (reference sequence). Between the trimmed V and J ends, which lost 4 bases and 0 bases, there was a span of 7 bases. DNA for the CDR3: TGCGCCAGCAGTGCGGGCGGCTCCTACGAGCAGTACTTC. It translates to CASSAGGSYEQYF.

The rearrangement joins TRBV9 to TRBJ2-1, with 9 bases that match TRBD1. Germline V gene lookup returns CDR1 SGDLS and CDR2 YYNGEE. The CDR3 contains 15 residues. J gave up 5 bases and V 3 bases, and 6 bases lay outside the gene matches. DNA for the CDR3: TGTGCCAGCAGCGCGACAGGGGGTCCGCACAATGAGCAGTTCTTC. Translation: CASSATGGPHNEQFF.

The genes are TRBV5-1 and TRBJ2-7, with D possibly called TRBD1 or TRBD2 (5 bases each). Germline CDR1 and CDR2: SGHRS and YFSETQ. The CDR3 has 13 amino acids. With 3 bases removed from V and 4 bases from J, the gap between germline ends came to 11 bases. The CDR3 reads CASSYGATYEQYF. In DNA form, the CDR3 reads TGCGCCAGCAGCTACGGGGCGACATACGAGCAGTACTTC.

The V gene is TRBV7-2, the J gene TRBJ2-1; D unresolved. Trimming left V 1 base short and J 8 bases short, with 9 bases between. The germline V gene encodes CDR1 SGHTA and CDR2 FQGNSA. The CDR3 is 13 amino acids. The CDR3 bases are TGTGCCAGCAGCTTAGGAGGATTAGATGAGCAGTTCTTC. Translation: CASSLGGLDEQFF.

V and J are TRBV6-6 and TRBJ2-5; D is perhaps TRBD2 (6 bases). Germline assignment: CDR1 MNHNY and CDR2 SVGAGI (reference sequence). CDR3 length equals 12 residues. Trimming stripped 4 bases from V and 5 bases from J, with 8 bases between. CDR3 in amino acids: CASSSGRETQYF. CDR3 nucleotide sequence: TGTGCCAGCAGTTCTGGGAGGGAGACCCAGTACTTC.

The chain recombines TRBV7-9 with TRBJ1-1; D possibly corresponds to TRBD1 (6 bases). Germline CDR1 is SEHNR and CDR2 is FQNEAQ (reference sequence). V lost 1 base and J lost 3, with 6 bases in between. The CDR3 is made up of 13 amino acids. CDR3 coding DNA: TGTGCCAGCAGCTTAGACAGGGACACTGAAGCTTTCTTT. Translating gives CASSLDRDTEAFF.

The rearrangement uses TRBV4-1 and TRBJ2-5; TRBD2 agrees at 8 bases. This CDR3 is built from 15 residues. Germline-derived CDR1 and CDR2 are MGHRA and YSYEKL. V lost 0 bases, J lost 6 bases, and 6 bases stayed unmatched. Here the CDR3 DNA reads TGCGCCAGCAGCCAAGAAGGGACTAGTGGGCAGACCCAGTACTTC. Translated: CASSQEGTSGQTQYF.

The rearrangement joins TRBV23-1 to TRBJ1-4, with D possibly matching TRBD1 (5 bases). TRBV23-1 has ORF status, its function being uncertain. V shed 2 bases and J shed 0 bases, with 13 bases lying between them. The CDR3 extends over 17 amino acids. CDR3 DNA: TGCGCCAGCAGTCAACCCATGGGGCGTGCAACTAATGAAAAACTGTTTTTT. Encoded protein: CASSQPMGRATNEKLFF.

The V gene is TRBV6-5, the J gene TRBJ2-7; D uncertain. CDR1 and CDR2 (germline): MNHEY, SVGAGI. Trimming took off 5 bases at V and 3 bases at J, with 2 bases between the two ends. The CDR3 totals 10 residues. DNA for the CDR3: TGTGCCAGCAGTCTCTACGAGCAGTACTTC. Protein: CASSLYEQYF.

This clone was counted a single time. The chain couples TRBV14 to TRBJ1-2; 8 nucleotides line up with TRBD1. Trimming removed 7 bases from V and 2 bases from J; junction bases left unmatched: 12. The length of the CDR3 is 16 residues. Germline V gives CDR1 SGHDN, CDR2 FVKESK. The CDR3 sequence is CASTHFGGTGNYGYTF. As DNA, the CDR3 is TGTGCCAGCACTCATTTCGGGGGGACAGGAAACTATGGCTACACCTTC.

The CDR3 spells CASSSMGTFSYEQYF. The CDR3 DNA is TGCGCCAGCAGCTCGATGGGGACTTTCTCCTACGAGCAGTACTTC. This chain joins TRBV5-1 and TRBJ2-7, with a possible D match to TRBD2 (6 bases). The CDR3 runs 15 residues. Deletions cut 3 bases from V and 0 bases from J, with 13 bases between. CDR1 and CDR2 from the germline V gene are SGHRS and YFSETQ.

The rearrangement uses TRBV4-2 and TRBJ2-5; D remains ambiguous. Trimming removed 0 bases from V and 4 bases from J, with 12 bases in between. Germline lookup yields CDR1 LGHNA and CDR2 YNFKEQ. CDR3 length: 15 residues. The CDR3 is CASSQDLPVTETQYF. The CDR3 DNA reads TGTGCCAGCAGCCAAGATCTCCCAGTGACAGAGACCCAGTACTTC.

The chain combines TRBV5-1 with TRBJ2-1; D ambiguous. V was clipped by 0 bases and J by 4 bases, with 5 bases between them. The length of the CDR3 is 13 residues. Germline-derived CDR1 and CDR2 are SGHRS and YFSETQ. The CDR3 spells CASSLGLYNEQFF. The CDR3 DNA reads TGCGCCAGCAGCTTGGGTCTGTACAATGAGCAGTTCTTC.

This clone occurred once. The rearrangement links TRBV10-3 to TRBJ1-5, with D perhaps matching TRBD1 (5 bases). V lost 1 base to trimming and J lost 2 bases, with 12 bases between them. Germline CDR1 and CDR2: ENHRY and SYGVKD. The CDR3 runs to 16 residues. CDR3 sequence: CAISECGGRGNQPQHF. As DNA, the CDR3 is TGTGCCATCAGTGAGTGTGGGGGTCGAGGCAATCAGCCCCAGCATTTT.

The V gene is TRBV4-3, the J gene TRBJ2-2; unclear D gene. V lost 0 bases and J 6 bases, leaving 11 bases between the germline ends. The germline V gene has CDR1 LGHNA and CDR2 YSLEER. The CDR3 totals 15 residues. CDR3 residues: CASSQEVHPSGELFF. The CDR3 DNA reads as TGCGCCAGCAGCCAAGAAGTCCACCCCTCCGGGGAGCTGTTTTTT.

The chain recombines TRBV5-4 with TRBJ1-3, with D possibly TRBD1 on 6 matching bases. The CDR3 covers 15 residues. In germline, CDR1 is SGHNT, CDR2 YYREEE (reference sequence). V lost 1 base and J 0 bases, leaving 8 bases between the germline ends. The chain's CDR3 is CASSLRGASGNTIYF. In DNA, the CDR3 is TGTGCCAGCAGCTTGCGGGGGGCCTCTGGAAACACCATATATTTT.

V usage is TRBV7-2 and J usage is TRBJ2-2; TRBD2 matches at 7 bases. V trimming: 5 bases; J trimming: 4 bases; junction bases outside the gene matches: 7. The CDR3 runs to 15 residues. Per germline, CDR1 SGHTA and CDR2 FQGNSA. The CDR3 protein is CASSPTAGPTGELFF. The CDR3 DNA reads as TGTGCCAGCAGCCCCACAGCGGGGCCCACCGGGGAGCTGTTTTTT.

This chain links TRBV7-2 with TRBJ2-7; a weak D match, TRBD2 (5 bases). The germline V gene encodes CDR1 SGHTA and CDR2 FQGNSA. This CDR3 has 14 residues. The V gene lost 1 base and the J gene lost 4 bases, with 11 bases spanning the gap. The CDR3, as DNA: TGTGCCAGCAGCTTAGACGCGGGCGGGTACGAGCAGTACTTC. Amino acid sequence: CASSLDAGGYEQYF.